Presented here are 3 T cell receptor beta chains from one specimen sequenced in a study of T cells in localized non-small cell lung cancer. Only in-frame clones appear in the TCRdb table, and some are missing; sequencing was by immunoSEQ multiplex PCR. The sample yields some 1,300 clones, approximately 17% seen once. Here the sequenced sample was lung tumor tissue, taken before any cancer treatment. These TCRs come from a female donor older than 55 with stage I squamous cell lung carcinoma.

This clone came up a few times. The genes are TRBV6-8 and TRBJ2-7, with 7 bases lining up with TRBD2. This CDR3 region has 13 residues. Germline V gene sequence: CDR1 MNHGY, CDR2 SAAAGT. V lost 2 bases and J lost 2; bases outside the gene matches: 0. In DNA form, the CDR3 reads TGTGCCAGCAGTTACGGGACTACCTACGAGCAGTACTTC. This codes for CASSYGTTYEQYF.

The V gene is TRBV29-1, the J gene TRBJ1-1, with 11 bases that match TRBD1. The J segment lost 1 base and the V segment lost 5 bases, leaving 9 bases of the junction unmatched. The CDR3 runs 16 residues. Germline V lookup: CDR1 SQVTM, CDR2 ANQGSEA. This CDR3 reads CSVLHRTGGANTEAFF. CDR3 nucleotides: TGCAGCGTTCTCCACCGGACAGGGGGCGCGAACACTGAAGCTTTCTTT.

CDR3 residues: CASSVERGLGETQYF. The CDR3 nucleotides are TGTGCCAGCAGCGTAGAAAGGGGACTGGGAGAGACCCAGTACTTC. The chain couples TRBV9 to TRBJ2-5; D is possibly TRBD2 (6 bases). This CDR3 has 15 residues. V gave up 0 bases and J gave up 4 bases, with 13 bases separating them. Per germline, CDR1 SGDLS and CDR2 YYNGEE. The variable domain in full, with the rest retrieved from reference TRBV9 and TRBJ2-5, is DSGVTQTPKHLITATGQRVTLRCSPRSGDLSVYWYQQSLDQGLQFLIQYYNGEERAKGNILERFSAQQFPDLHSELNLSSLELGDSALYFCASSVERGLGETQYFGPGTRLLVL.